The rows below give T cell receptor beta chains drawn from one sample of a study of cytomegalovirus exposure and HLA in healthy donors. Clones were sequenced by immunoSEQ multiplex PCR, and TCRdb holds only the in-frame ones, with some missing. Of some 200,000 clones in the sample, approximately 78% were seen once. Sample: PBMCs. The receptor set was obtained from a young woman in good health and CMV-seronegative. CDR3s include the opening cysteine and the closing phenylalanine or tryptophan. Fields, in order: J gene, V gene, clone size, D gene, CDR3 DNA, CDR3 protein. D genes are given only for firm matches. Where a row states a size, it is once, few, many or the class of an expanded clone; other rows omit it.

j_call: TRBJ2-7
v_call: TRBV7-9
clone_size: once
d_call: TRBD1
cdr3_nt: TGTGCCAGCAGCTTAAACCCGTACGGACAGGATTCCTACGAGCAGTACTTC
cdr3_aa: CASSLNPYGQDSYEQYF

j_call: TRBJ2-1
v_call: TRBV19
clone_size: NA
d_call: TRBD2
cdr3_nt: TGTGCCAGTAGTATTGCTAGCGGGAGTAATGAGCAGTTCTTC
cdr3_aa: CASSIASGSNEQFF

j_call: TRBJ2-1
v_call: TRBV5-1
clone_size: NA
d_call: TRBD2
cdr3_nt: TGCGCCAGCACCCTAGCGGGATCCTACAATGAGCAGTTCTTC
cdr3_aa: CASTLAGSYNEQFF

j_call: TRBJ2-5
v_call: TRBV29-1
clone_size: NA
d_call: NA
cdr3_nt: TGCAGCGCGGGACTCTACCAAGAGACCCAGTACTTC
cdr3_aa: CSAGLYQETQYF

j_call: TRBJ1-1
v_call: TRBV5-6
clone_size: NA
d_call: NA
cdr3_nt: TGTGCCAGCAGCAAGACTCACACTGAAGCTTTCTTT
cdr3_aa: CASSKTHTEAFF

j_call: TRBJ1-4
v_call: TRBV6-6
clone_size: NA
d_call: TRBD1
cdr3_nt: TGTGCCAGCAGCCCAGGACAGGGTGGTGAAAAACTGTTTTTT
cdr3_aa: CASSPGQGGEKLFF

j_call: TRBJ2-7
v_call: TRBV28
clone_size: NA
d_call: NA
cdr3_nt: TGTGCCAGCAGGCAGGGTTTGCTATTCTACGAGCAGTACTTC
cdr3_aa: CASRQGLLFYEQYF

j_call: TRBJ1-2
v_call: TRBV6-1
clone_size: few
d_call: NA
cdr3_nt: TGTGCCAGCAGTCCTGCCGGGGGCTATGGCTACACCTTC
cdr3_aa: CASSPAGGYGYTF

j_call: TRBJ2-1
v_call: TRBV7-9
clone_size: few
d_call: NA
cdr3_nt: TGTGCCAGCACAGTTCGGACTCACAATCTTAATGAGCAGTTCTTC
cdr3_aa: CASTVRTHNLNEQFF

j_call: TRBJ2-3
v_call: TRBV4-1
clone_size: once
d_call: TRBD2
cdr3_nt: TGCGCCAGCAGCCAAGATATGGCTAGCGGGAGGGCCCTGACAGATACGCAGTATTTT
cdr3_aa: CASSQDMASGRALTDTQYF

j_call: TRBJ1-2
v_call: TRBV6-5
clone_size: NA
d_call: NA
cdr3_nt: TGTGCCACCAACAGAGACCTTTCCCTTAACTATGGCTACACCTTC
cdr3_aa: CATNRDLSLNYGYTF

j_call: TRBJ2-2
v_call: TRBV5-1
clone_size: NA
d_call: NA
cdr3_nt: TGCGCCAGCAGCCTCCCCAGGGCGGACACCGGGGAGCTGTTTTTT
cdr3_aa: CASSLPRADTGELFF

j_call: TRBJ1-5
v_call: TRBV7-8
clone_size: NA
d_call: TRBD1
cdr3_nt: TGTGCCAGCAGCATTGGAACAGGGGGGTCCAATCAGCCCCAGCATTTT
cdr3_aa: CASSIGTGGSNQPQHF

j_call: TRBJ1-3
v_call: TRBV28
clone_size: NA
d_call: NA
cdr3_nt: TGTGCCAGCAGTCCCGGGGGAACTGGAAACACCATATATTTT
cdr3_aa: CASSPGGTGNTIYF

j_call: TRBJ2-2
v_call: TRBV5-4
clone_size: once
d_call: TRBD2
cdr3_nt: TGTGCCAGCAGCCGGGGGGGCGACACCGGGGAGCTGTTTTTT
cdr3_aa: CASSRGGDTGELFF

j_call: TRBJ2-7
v_call: TRBV9
clone_size: few
d_call: TRBD1
cdr3_nt: TGTGCCAGCAGCCAAGGGACAGGGGCGACCGCCGAGCAGTACTTC
cdr3_aa: CASSQGTGATAEQYF

j_call: TRBJ2-7
v_call: TRBV7-6
clone_size: NA
d_call: NA
cdr3_nt: TGTGCCAGCAGCTTAGGGGTAGCGTCGAGCTCCTACGAGCAGTACTTC
cdr3_aa: CASSLGVASSSYEQYF

j_call: TRBJ2-3
v_call: TRBV29-1
clone_size: NA
d_call: TRBD1
cdr3_nt: TGCAGCGTTGGGGGGGCGGGGCAGGGGGCTACGCAGTATTTT
cdr3_aa: CSVGGAGQGATQYF

j_call: TRBJ2-7
v_call: TRBV25-1
clone_size: NA
d_call: TRBD1
cdr3_nt: TGTGCCAGCTCGCCGGGACAGGGGTCCTACGAGCAGTACTTC
cdr3_aa: CASSPGQGSYEQYF

j_call: TRBJ2-3
v_call: TRBV28
clone_size: NA
d_call: TRBD2
cdr3_nt: TGTGCCAGCAGCGGACTAGCGGACAACACAGATACGCAGTATTTT
cdr3_aa: CASSGLADNTDTQYF

j_call: TRBJ1-2
v_call: TRBV5-4
clone_size: NA
d_call: NA
cdr3_nt: TGTGCCAGCAGCTTGCGACACACCGACTATGGCTACACCTTC
cdr3_aa: CASSLRHTDYGYTF

j_call: TRBJ1-5
v_call: TRBV6-1
clone_size: NA
d_call: NA
cdr3_nt: TGTGCCAGCAGTGAAGTCGCTGGGGGCCAGCCCCAGCATTTT
cdr3_aa: CASSEVAGGQPQHF